Each of the 23 T cell receptor beta chains below was sequenced from the same sample in a study of blood T cells in healthy people across ages. Sample-barcoded 5' priming and a J-beta primer mix drove a second PCR of roughly 7 to 11 cycles. TCRdb re-called the 5' RACE reads through MiXCR, storing one row per CDR3 protein. Of under 950,000 distinct CDR3 sequences detected, 20% to 25% appear once; the ten largest clones hold about 22%. Sequenced: blood. The receptors derive from a man between 70 and 80 years old in good health.

This clonotype came up a few times. An end of the junction does not agree with germline; a read error may underlie this. The chain employs TRBV18 and TRBJ2-5; 7 nucleotides match TRBD1. Germline V gene sequence: CDR1 KGHSH, CDR2 LQKENI. The CDR3 consists of 13 residues. The chain's CDR3 is CASSRTGHNERFF. The DNA for the CDR3 is TGTGCCAGCTCACGGACAGGACACAATGAGCGGTTCTTC.

This clonotype was counted between two and nine times. The chain is built from TRBV29-1 and TRBJ2-5, with D perhaps matching TRBD2 (5 bases). Germline loops: CDR1 SQVTM, CDR2 ANQGSEA. Trimming took 2 bases from V and 5 from J, leaving 9 bases between them. This CDR3 spans 12 amino acids. DNA of the CDR3: TGCAGCGTTGAACTCTCGGGGGAGACCCAGTACTTC. Amino acid sequence: CSVELSGETQYF.

The chain is built from TRBV6-2 or TRBV6-3 and TRBJ2-2, with unresolved D. V was pared by 8 bases and J by 9 bases, with 7 bases between. Germline CDR1 MNHEY, CDR2 SVGEGT. The CDR3 is made up of 10 amino acids. The CDR3 spells CASGFRELFF. The CDR3 DNA reads TGTGCCAGCGGATTCAGGGAGCTGTTTTTT.

This sequence joins TRBV18 and TRBJ2-1; tentatively, D is TRBD1 (5 bases). Germline CDR1 and CDR2: KGHSH and LQKENI. CDR3 length equals 14 residues. The V gene lost 4 bases and the J gene lost 3 bases, with 10 bases spanning the gap. CDR3 nucleotide sequence: TGTGCCAGCTCACACCGGACAATCTACAATGAGCAGTTCTTC. It yields the protein CASSHRTIYNEQFF. Full variable domain (missing parts from reference TRBV18 and TRBJ2-1): NAGVMQNPRHLVRRRGQEARLRCSPMKGHSHVYWYRQLPEEGLKFMVYLQKENIIDESGMPKERFSAEFPKEGPSILRIQQVVRGDSAAYFCASSHRTIYNEQFFGPGTRLTVL.

This clonotype has a handful of counts. The chain employs TRBV7-6 and TRBJ1-6, with D unresolved. Trimming took 5 bases from V and 8 from J, leaving 7 bases between them. Looked up from germline, CDR1 is SGHVS and CDR2 is FNYEAQ. The CDR3 runs to 12 residues. This chain's CDR3 is CASSLTHSPLHF. The CDR3 DNA follows: TGTGCCAGCAGCCTAACCCATTCACCCCTCCACTTT.

As regards this clonotype: This likely comes from a read error, as the CDR3 has no conserved phenylalanine or tryptophan at its end. V usage is TRBV6-1 and J usage is TRBJ2-5; 15 bases agree with TRBD2. The J call may be in error: the DNA end matches TRBJ2-7 better. The germline V gene encodes CDR1 MNHNS and CDR2 SASEGT. CDR3 length equals 19 residues. The CDR3 region is CAGSRNPGTSGRMTYEQYG. CDR3 nucleotide sequence: TGTGCCGGCAGTAGAAACCCCGGGACTAGCGGGAGGATGACCTACGAGCAGTACGGC.

The rearrangement joins TRBV27 to TRBJ2-1; TRBD2 agrees at 9 bases. V lost 5 bases, J lost 4 bases, and 18 bases stayed unmatched. The CDR3 totals 19 residues. Germline V lookup: CDR1 MNHEY, CDR2 SMNVEV (reference sequence). The CDR3 DNA is TGTGCCAGCAGTAGGAGGGTGTTCGGCGGGGGGGCCAGGTACAATGAGCAGTTCTTC. It codes for CASSRRVFGGGARYNEQFF.

The chain couples TRBV20-1 to TRBJ1-5; D ambiguous. Germline V CDR1 and CDR2: DFQATT, SNEGSKA (reference sequence). The CDR3 runs 13 residues. With 1 base removed from V and 5 bases from J, the gap between germline ends came to 9 bases. Here the CDR3 reads CSARVGIHQPQHF. The CDR3 DNA is TGCAGTGCTAGAGTGGGAATTCATCAGCCCCAGCATTTT.

This clonotype was picked up a small number of times. J is TRBJ2-3 and V is TRBV11-2, with 12 nucleotides matching TRBD2. Losses at the gene ends were 1 base for V and 0 bases for J; bases not matched to a gene: 2. Germline V gene data show CDR1 as SGHAT and CDR2 as FQNNGV. This CDR3 region has 17 residues. The CDR3: CASSLGTSGISTDTQYF. The DNA for the CDR3 is TGTGCCAGCAGCTTAGGGACTAGCGGGATTAGCACAGATACGCAGTATTTT.

This clonotype was seen many times. This chain connects TRBV12-3 or TRBV12-4 to TRBJ2-3, with D tentatively TRBD1 (6 bases). V was cut by 5 bases and J by 1 base, with 13 bases left in between. The CDR3 has 15 residues. For the CDR3, the DNA is TGTGCCAGCAGTACAGGGACCTTAGGCACAGATACGCAGTATTTT. Encoded protein: CASSTGTLGTDTQYF.

This clonotype was detected only a few times. This sequence joins TRBV30 and TRBJ2-7; TRBD2 aligns across 9 bases. The J segment lost 2 bases and the V segment lost 5 bases, leaving 7 bases of the junction unmatched. Germline lookup yields CDR1 GTSNPN and CDR2 SVGIG (reference sequence). The CDR3 runs 14 residues. The CDR3 DNA reads as TGTGCCTGGTCCATGGCTAGCGGGGCCTACGAGCAGTACGTC. It yields the protein CAWSMASGAYEQYV.

The rearrangement links TRBV24-1 to TRBJ2-3; no reliable D call. CDR1 and CDR2 from the germline V gene are KGHDR and SFDVKD. V gave up 10 bases and J gave up 6 bases, with 10 bases separating them. This CDR3 has 11 amino acids. The CDR3 DNA reads TGTGCCACTAGCAGGCGTGATACGCAGTATTTT. It encodes CATSRRDTQYF.

This chain uses TRBV5-1 with TRBJ2-1; either TRBD1 or TRBD2 may fit D (5 bases each). The CDR3 has 16 residues. Germline CDR1 is SGHRS and CDR2 is YFSETQ. V lost 0 bases and J 2 bases, leaving 12 bases between the germline ends. As DNA, the CDR3 is TGCGCCAGCAGCTTGGCGACGGGGCCGGCCTACAATGAGCAGTTCTTC. Amino acids: CASSLATGPAYNEQFF. The full variable domain, in which reference TRBV5-1 and TRBJ2-1 provide the parts outside the CDR3, is KAGVTQTPRYLIKTRGQQVTLSCSPISGHRSVSWYQQTPGQGLQFLFEYFSETQRNKGNFPGRFSGRQFSNSRSEMNVSTLELGDSALYLCASSLATGPAYNEQFFGPGTRLTVL.

In this sample, this clonotype turned up once. The chain combines TRBV24-1 with TRBJ2-6; 7 bases are shared with TRBD2. Losses at the gene ends were 5 bases for V and 1 base for J; bases not matched to a gene: 7. The V gene's germline CDR1 is KGHDR and CDR2 SFDVKD. This CDR3 has 17 amino acids. CDR3 protein: CATSVTGGTSGANVLTF. CDR3 sequence (DNA): TGTGCCACCAGTGTAACGGGGGGTACGTCTGGGGCCAACGTCCTGACTTTC.

In this sample, this clonotype turned up once. The rearrangement joins TRBV3-1 to TRBJ1-4; D unresolved. Germline CDR1 and CDR2: LGHDT and YNNKEL (reference sequence). Trimming took off 0 bases at V and 7 bases at J, with 15 bases between the two ends. CDR3 size: 16 residues. CDR3 in amino acids: CASSQDYGKGSEKLFF. The CDR3 bases are TGTGCCAGCAGCCAAGATTACGGAAAGGGAAGTGAAAAACTGTTTTTT. The full variable domain, rest sourced from reference TRBV3-1 and TRBJ1-4, is DTAVSQTPKYLVTQMGNDKSIKCEQNLGHDTMYWYKQDSKKFLKIMFSYNNKELIINETVPNRFSPKSPDKAHLNLHINSLELGDSAVYFCASSQDYGKGSEKLFFGSGTQLSVL.

CDR3 residues: CSARVERGYEQYF. The CDR3 DNA follows: TGCAGTGCTAGAGTGGAGCGGGGCTACGAGCAGTACTTC. The chain recombines TRBV20-1 with TRBJ2-7, with 7 nucleotides matching TRBD2. CDR3 size: 13 residues. The trim removed 1 base at V and 3 bases at J, leaving 3 bases unmatched. Germline V lookup: CDR1 DFQATT, CDR2 SNEGSKA (reference sequence).

This clonotype was seen a handful of times. J is TRBJ2-5 and V is TRBV7-9, with 8 positions matching TRBD1. The DNA end is more similar to TRBJ2-7, so the J call may be wrong. Germline CDR1 is SEHNR and CDR2 is FQNEAQ (reference sequence). The CDR3 is 15 residues long. As DNA, the CDR3 is TGTGCCAGCAGCTCCGGACAGGGACGCATCTACGAGCAGTACTTC. Its protein is CASSSGQGRIYEQYF.

There are a few counts of this clonotype. The chain couples TRBV20-1 to TRBJ1-1; tentatively, D is TRBD1 (6 bases). CDR1 is DFQATT and CDR2 is SNEGSKA in the germline V gene (reference sequence). The CDR3 has 13 residues. The V end was cut by 2 bases, the J end by 6 bases, with 13 bases between. CDR3 DNA sequence: TGCAGTGCTAGACCTACAGGGAGGGCTGAAGCTTTCTTT. Translation gives CSARPTGRAEAFF.

The V gene is TRBV3-1, the J gene TRBJ2-5; no definite D call. Germline CDR1 is LGHDT and CDR2 is YNNKEL (reference sequence). Trimming left V 1 base short and J 3 bases short, with 9 bases between. The CDR3 covers 14 residues. The CDR3 coding sequence is TGTGCCAGCAGCCAAGTAAACGCAAAAGAGACCCAGTACTTC. Its translation: CASSQVNAKETQYF.

The gene calls are TRBV5-1 and TRBJ2-5; 7 nucleotides match TRBD1. Germline V gives CDR1 SGHRS, CDR2 YFSETQ. The CDR3 totals 15 residues. V shed 5 bases and J 5 bases; nucleotides not matched to a gene: 12. The CDR3 here is CASSFETGSGETQYF. CDR3 DNA sequence: TGCGCCAGCAGTTTTGAGACAGGGTCGGGGGAGACCCAGTACTTC.

The gene calls are TRBV28 and TRBJ2-2; 10 nucleotides line up with TRBD2. Germline-derived CDR1 and CDR2 are MDHEN and SYDVKM. The V and J ends lost 5 bases and 6 bases, in that order; junction bases with no gene match: 6. The length of the CDR3 is 15 residues. The CDR3 protein is CASSLTGTSAGELFF. CDR3 sequence (DNA): TGTGCCAGCAGTCTCACCGGGACTAGCGCCGGGGAGCTGTTTTTT. Based on the CDR3 plus reference TRBV28 and TRBJ2-2, the full variable domain is DVKVTQSSRYLVKRTGEKVFLECVQDMDHENMFWYRQDPGLGLRLIYFSYDVKMKEKGDIPEGYSVSREKKERFSLILESASTNQTSMYLCASSLTGTSAGELFFGEGSRLTVL.

The V and J genes are TRBV7-2 and TRBJ1-4; the D is unclear. CDR1 is SGHTA and CDR2 is FQGNSA in the germline V gene. Trimming took off 7 bases at V and 7 bases at J, with 25 bases between the two ends. The CDR3 is made up of 17 amino acids. CDR3 bases: TGTGCCAGCACAAACCGGGCTCCTAGTTACATCCCTGAAAAACTGTTTTTT. Translation gives CASTNRAPSYIPEKLFF.

The V gene is TRBV10-3, the J gene TRBJ1-1; TRBD1 agrees at 7 bases. Germline CDR1 is ENHRY and CDR2 is SYGVKD. The CDR3 totals 13 residues. V gave up 6 bases and J gave up 1 base; unmatched junction bases: 2. CDR3 in DNA: TGTGCCATCAGGACAGGGAAGAACACTGAAGCTTTCTTT. Protein: CAIRTGKNTEAFF.